The clone carrying this T cell receptor beta chain was recorded only once. The antigen is undetermined. CDR3 length equals 13 residues. Trimming pared 5 bases from V and 8 bases from J, leaving 13 bases between. CDR1 SGHAT and CDR2 FQNNGV come from the germline V gene. Researchers drew blood RNA from unsorted whole blood and extracted germline DNA as well. This sample stems from a study of tumor-infiltrating lymphocytes in primary liver carcinoma. Background on the study: Subjects presented with primary liver carcinoma managed by surgical resection.

General study findings and limits: Tumors had a significantly higher top-250-clone fraction than blood (p = 0.039). Being bulk and unsorted, samples allowed no CD4+ and CD8+ repertoire comparison.

TCR beta cDNA was made from 450 to 500 ng total RNA with a constant-region primer. Three-round nested multiplex PCR performed with slightly modified ARM-PCR produced the TCR beta libraries. PCR rounds one and two used TRBV1-TRBV30 forward primers with a C-beta reverse primer for 10 cycles each. MiXCR was run by TCRdb on the multiplex PCR reads, yielding one entry per CDR3 protein. The sample has over 250,000 distinct CDR3 sequences, roughly three fifths seen once; the top ten hold around 15%. The chain combines TRBV11-2 with TRBJ2-4; D is unresolved. The TCR originated in a woman in her twenties or thirties with primary liver carcinoma and hepatitis B virus infection. Sequences were obtained from peripheral blood. The CDR3 reads CASSAAIRDIQYF. The CDR3 DNA sequence: TGTGCCAGCAGCGCCGCTATTAGGGACATTCAGTACTTC. Drawing the rest from reference TRBV11-2 and TRBJ2-4, the complete variable domain is EAGVAQSPRYKIIEKRQSVAFWCNPISGHATLYWYQQILGQGPKLLIQFQNNGVVDDSQLPKDRFSAERLKGVDSTLKIQPAKLEDSAVYLCASSAAIRDIQYFGAGTRLSVL.